This T cell receptor beta chain was sequenced in a study of graft-versus-host responses after intestinal transplantation. The ends lost 3 bases at V and 4 bases at J; junction bases unmatched: 2. Per the germline V gene, CDR1 is LNHDA and CDR2 is SQIVND (reference sequence). The CDR3 has 14 residues. This clone was seen only once. Its antigen is not known. Sequencing was performed with immunoSEQ multiplex PCR; in TCRdb, only in-frame clones are kept and a portion is missing. The table has roughly 99,000 clones, around 90% seen once; the top ten hold roughly 0.71%. Points from the study as a whole: Early post-transplant HvG declines tracked with peak circulating GvH clone levels.

The sequences come from unstimulated CD4+ T cells sorted from spleen or lymph node cells, collected before transplant. The chain uses TRBV19 and TRBJ1-5; 8 bases align to TRBD1. The TCR sequence derives from a human donor who was the organ donor for an intestinal transplant. The CDR3: CASSIRTGNQPQHF. In DNA, the CDR3 is TGTGCCAGTAGTATCAGGACAGGGAATCAGCCCCAGCATTTT. The complete variable domain, with remaining parts taken from reference TRBV19 and TRBJ1-5, reads DGGITQSPKYLFRKEGQNVTLSCEQNLNHDAMYWYRQDPGQGLRLIYYSQIVNDFQKGDIAEGYSVSREKKESFPLTVTSAQKNPTAFYLCASSIRTGNQPQHFGDGTRLSIL.